This entry lists 27 T cell receptor beta chains sequenced from one sample in a study of CD8 T cells in Susac syndrome. Random hexamers served to reverse transcribe about 0.45 to 1 ug RNA. TCRdb called the immunoSEQ multiplex PCR reads again in MiXCR, with one record for every CDR3 protein. Of approximately 160,000 distinct CDR3 sequences in the sample, around 94% were seen once. Sequenced sample: CD4+ T cells from PBMCs. These receptors were obtained from a human donor with multiple sclerosis.

The CDR3 DNA reads as TGTGCCAGCATTGGGACAGGGGGCTCCGGGGAGCTGTTTTTT. This gives the protein CASIGTGGSGELFF. The rearrangement uses TRBV6-2 or TRBV6-3 and TRBJ2-2; 12 nucleotides match TRBD1. The CDR3 is 14 amino acids. CDR1 MNHEY and CDR2 SVGEGT come from the germline V gene. The ends lost 7 bases at V and 6 bases at J; junction bases unmatched: 3.

As to this clonotype: This is likely a read error, given that the CDR3 carries no conserved phenylalanine or tryptophan at its end. The V gene is TRBV30, the J gene TRBJ2-7, with a tentative D call TRBD2 (6 bases). Germline V gives CDR1 GTSNPN, CDR2 SVGIG (reference sequence). The CDR3 runs to 14 residues. Trimming stripped 0 bases from V and 2 bases from J, with 11 bases between. The CDR3 loop is CAWSVRRDPYEQYS. The CDR3, as DNA: TGTGCCTGGAGTGTACGGCGGGATCCCTACGAGCAGTACTCC.

This sequence joins TRBV4-3 and TRBJ2-6; D gene uncertain. Between the trimmed V and J ends, which lost 0 bases and 3 bases, there was a span of 12 bases. CDR1 is LGHNA, CDR2 YSLEER, per germline. The length of the CDR3 is 17 residues. The CDR3 region is CASSQELRYDGANVLTF. CDR3 coding DNA: TGCGCCAGCAGCCAAGAGCTCAGATATGATGGGGCCAACGTCCTGACTTTC.

This chain uses TRBV27 with TRBJ2-5; D possibly corresponds to TRBD1 (6 bases). Trimming removed 7 bases from V and 4 bases from J, with 13 bases in between. This CDR3 contains 13 residues. Germline CDR1 and CDR2: MNHEY and SMNVEV (reference sequence). CDR3 bases: TGTGCCAGCAAACAGGGAAGGGGAGAGACCCAGTACTTC. Translated, it gives CASKQGRGETQYF.

V usage is TRBV6-4 and J usage is TRBJ1-1; D not certain. V was pared by 6 bases and J by 12 bases, with 14 bases between. The CDR3 extends over 11 amino acids. Looked up from germline, CDR1 is MRHNA and CDR2 is SNTAGT. This chain's CDR3 is CASRPPEPTFF. In nucleotides, the CDR3 is TGTGCCAGCAGACCCCCGGAGCCGACTTTCTTT.

V gene TRBV5-1 combines with J gene TRBJ2-3; D is undetermined. Germline assignment: CDR1 SGHRS and CDR2 YFSETQ. The CDR3 length is 14 residues. The V and J ends lost 5 bases and 4 bases respectively, with 14 bases between them. This CDR3 reads CASSLRLGADTQYF. CDR3 DNA: TGCGCCAGCAGTTTGCGCCTAGGTGCAGATACGCAGTATTTT.

The gene calls are TRBV20-1 and TRBJ2-7, with D perhaps matching TRBD1 (5 bases). This CDR3 comprises 15 residues. Germline loops: CDR1 DFQATT, CDR2 SNEGSKA (reference sequence). V was trimmed by 2 bases and J by 0 bases, leaving 14 bases between them. CDR3 nucleotide sequence: TGCAGTGCTAGAAGGGTGCAGGGTTACTCCTACGAGCAGTACTTC. It codes for CSARRVQGYSYEQYF.

The chain employs TRBV29-1 and TRBJ2-3; maybe TRBD2 (7 bases). Trimming shortened V by 8 bases and J by 5 bases, and 26 bases separated the two germline ends. Germline-derived CDR1 and CDR2 are SQVTM and ANQGSEA. The CDR3 has 16 amino acids. The CDR3 loop is CSSPGGWGGSGDTQYF. The DNA for the CDR3 is TGCAGCTCACCCGGGGGATGGGGGGGCTCCGGAGATACGCAGTATTTT.

V is TRBV30 and J is TRBJ2-1; TRBD2 matches at 13 bases. Germline V gives CDR1 GTSNPN, CDR2 SVGIG (reference sequence). This CDR3 region has 15 residues. V lost 2 bases and J lost 10; bases outside the gene matches: 8. CDR3 bases: TGTGCCTGGAGTCCCGGGACTAGCGGGGTGGGGGAGCAGTTCTTC. Translated, it gives CAWSPGTSGVGEQFF. Full variable domain (remainder filled in from reference TRBV30 and TRBJ2-1): SQTIHQWPATLVQPVGSPLSLECTVEGTSNPNLYWYRQAAGRGLQLLFYSVGIGQISSEVPQNLSASRPQDRQFILSSKKLLLSDSGFYLCAWSPGTSGVGEQFFGPGTRLTVL.

This chain joins TRBV4-1 and TRBJ2-7; the match to TRBD2 covers 7 bases. V lost 1 base and J lost 6; bases outside the gene matches: 9. CDR3 size: 15 residues. CDR1 is MGHRA, CDR2 YSYEKL, per germline. Written as DNA, the CDR3 is TGCGCCAGCAGCCAAGGGATCGGGACTATGCTCGAGCAGTACTTC. As protein: CASSQGIGTMLEQYF.

J is TRBJ2-5 and V is TRBV9; D is possibly TRBD1 (6 bases). The CDR3 contains 13 residues. The V end was cut by 5 bases, the J end by 5 bases, with 13 bases between. Germline CDR1 reads SGDLS; CDR2 reads YYNGEE. The CDR3 loop is CASSSTQGETQYF. The CDR3 coding sequence is TGTGCCAGCAGTTCCACTCAGGGGGAGACCCAGTACTTC.

The chain joins TRBV7-6 to TRBJ2-5; maybe TRBD2 (6 bases). The CDR3 length is 14 residues. The V gene lost 5 bases and the J gene lost 5 bases, with 15 bases spanning the gap. Germline CDR1 reads SGHVS; CDR2 reads FNYEAQ. The CDR3: CASSPAGGAETQYF. Written as DNA, the CDR3 is TGTGCCAGCAGCCCCGCGGGCGGGGCGGAGACCCAGTACTTC.

The V and J genes are TRBV30 and TRBJ2-7; D is uncertain. V was shortened by 2 bases and J by 3 bases, with 14 bases between the two germline ends. CDR1 and CDR2 (germline): GTSNPN, SVGIG (reference sequence). The CDR3 is 14 amino acids. CDR3 sequence (DNA): TGTGCCTGGAGTCGCCAGGCCCCAGGCTACGAGCAGTACTTC. Translated: CAWSRQAPGYEQYF. Combining the CDR3 with reference TRBV30 and TRBJ2-7 gives the whole variable domain SQTIHQWPATLVQPVGSPLSLECTVEGTSNPNLYWYRQAAGRGLQLLFYSVGIGQISSEVPQNLSASRPQDRQFILSSKKLLLSDSGFYLCAWSRQAPGYEQYFGPGTRLTVT.

The V and J genes are TRBV9 and TRBJ1-1; D gene unclear. The CDR3 length is 13 residues. From germline, CDR1 is SGDLS and CDR2 YYNGEE. Trimming stripped 3 bases from V and 5 bases from J, with 11 bases between. This chain's CDR3 is CASSANSLTEAFF. CDR3 bases: TGTGCCAGCAGCGCGAACAGTTTGACTGAAGCTTTCTTT.

V gene TRBV7-9 combines with J gene TRBJ2-1; D might be TRBD2 (6 bases). V was trimmed by 11 bases and J by 7 bases, leaving 18 bases between them. The CDR3 runs 13 residues. CDR1 SEHNR and CDR2 FQNEAQ come from the germline V gene (reference sequence). The CDR3 region has the DNA TGTGCCGCATCCCGGGACTTCGTTAATGAGCAGTTCTTC. Translation gives CAASRDFVNEQFF. The full variable domain, in which reference TRBV7-9 and TRBJ2-1 provide the parts outside the CDR3, is DTGVSQNPRHKITKRGQNVTFRCDPISEHNRLYWYRQTLGQGPEFLTYFQNEAQLEKSRLLSDRFSAERPKGSFSTLEIQRTEQGDSAMYLCAASRDFVNEQFFGPGTRLTVL.

The CDR3 sequence: CASAPQGVAVGEQFF. The DNA for the CDR3 is TGTGCCAGCGCGCCCCAGGGGGTGGCAGTGGGTGAGCAGTTCTTC. This chain uses TRBV7-9 with TRBJ2-1; 7 bases fit TRBD1. J lost 9 bases, V lost 8 bases, and 16 bases had no gene match. CDR3 length equals 15 residues. Germline V gene data show CDR1 as SEHNR and CDR2 as FQNEAQ (reference sequence).

This chain uses TRBV3-1 with TRBJ1-4; possible D gene TRBD1, 5 bases. The CDR3 has 15 residues. Germline CDR1 and CDR2: LGHDT and YNNKEL (reference sequence). Trimming took 4 bases from V and 1 from J, leaving 10 bases between them. CDR3 sequence (DNA): TGTGCCAGCAGCCCATCCAGGGAAACTAATGAAAAACTGTTTTTT. Translation gives CASSPSRETNEKLFF.

The chain has TRBV29-1 and TRBJ2-1; 8 nucleotides align to TRBD1. The CDR3 contains 15 residues. Looked up from germline, CDR1 is SQVTM and CDR2 is ANQGSEA. V gave up 6 bases and J gave up 6 bases; unmatched junction bases: 13. The DNA for the CDR3 is TGCAGCGTCGAAACCGGGACAGGACACCTCAATGAGCAGTTCTTC. This encodes CSVETGTGHLNEQFF.

The chain joins TRBV15 to TRBJ2-7; D call uncertain. The CDR3 has 15 amino acids. V dropped 0 bases and J dropped 5 bases, with 14 bases sitting between them. CDR1 and CDR2 from the germline V gene are LNHNV and YYDKDF (reference sequence). Here the CDR3 DNA reads TGTGCCACCAGCAGAGACTCCGTTCGGGCCCACGAGCAGTACTTC. Protein: CATSRDSVRAHEQYF. The full variable domain, completed using reference TRBV15 and TRBJ2-7, is DAMVIQNPRYQVTQFGKPVTLSCSQTLNHNVMYWYQQKSSQAPKLLFHYYDKDFNNEADTPDNFQSRRPNTSFCFLDIRSPGLGDTAMYLCATSRDSVRAHEQYFGPGTRLTVT.

The J gene is TRBJ2-2, the V gene TRBV4-1; D is ambiguous. The germline V gene encodes CDR1 MGHRA and CDR2 YSYEKL. This CDR3 has 16 residues. Deletions cut 0 bases from V and 7 bases from J, with 15 bases between. CDR3: CASSQEPGWGVGELFF. CDR3 DNA sequence: TGCGCCAGCAGCCAAGAACCTGGCTGGGGTGTCGGGGAGCTGTTTTTT.

The chain is built from TRBV10-3 and TRBJ1-1; weak D call: TRBD1 (6 bases). Germline V gene sequence: CDR1 ENHRY, CDR2 SYGVKD. V shed 2 bases and J shed 0 bases, with 10 bases lying between them. CDR3 length: 15 amino acids. DNA for the CDR3: TGTGCCATCAGTGAGAGGGGGGAGTTGAACACTGAAGCTTTCTTT. The encoded protein is CAISERGELNTEAFF.

V usage is TRBV20-1 and J usage is TRBJ2-1, with D possibly matching TRBD2 (6 bases). This CDR3 is built from 19 residues. Per germline, CDR1 DFQATT and CDR2 SNEGSKA (reference sequence). V was shortened by 2 bases and J by 3 bases, with 26 bases between the two germline ends. The CDR3 is CSARTGGGIGTSLYNEQFF. The CDR3 DNA sequence: TGCAGTGCTAGAACAGGCGGCGGGATAGGTACTTCTCTCTACAATGAGCAGTTCTTC.

The rearrangement links TRBV19 to TRBJ1-1, with 10 bases that match TRBD1. After removal of 7 bases from V and 4 bases from J, the junction contained 3 bases not matched to a gene. Germline CDR1 reads LNHDA; CDR2 reads SQIVND (reference sequence). The CDR3 runs to 13 residues. The CDR3 coding sequence is TGTGCCAGTATATGGGACAGGGGCACTGAAGCTTTCTTT. Its protein is CASIWDRGTEAFF.

The chain combines TRBV7-9 with TRBJ1-1; no definite D call. Germline assignment: CDR1 SEHNR and CDR2 FQNEAQ (reference sequence). With 5 bases removed from V and 0 bases from J, the gap between germline ends came to 13 bases. CDR3 length equals 15 residues. The CDR3 DNA follows: TGTGCCAGCAGCCTTCAGGAGTCCATGAACACTGAAGCTTTCTTT. Its translation is CASSLQESMNTEAFF.

This clonotype was seen a handful of times. The chain uses TRBV6-5 and TRBJ2-7; the match to TRBD2 covers 9 bases. Germline V lookup: CDR1 MNHEY, CDR2 SVGAGI. V shed 4 bases, J shed 1 base, and the junction held 2 bases outside the gene matches. The CDR3 spans 14 residues. The CDR3 protein is CASSWLAGSYEQYF. DNA for the CDR3: TGTGCCAGCAGTTGGCTAGCGGGATCCTACGAGCAGTACTTC.

This chain connects TRBV2 to TRBJ1-2; 7 bases map to TRBD1. The CDR3 totals 12 residues. J lost 8 bases, V lost 6 bases, and 6 bases had no gene match. The germline CDR1 and CDR2 sequences are SNHLY and FYNNEI. The CDR3 DNA sequence: TGTGCCAGCAGCGCTACAGGGGCCGGCTACACCTTC. The encoded protein is CASSATGAGYTF. The variable domain in full, completed from reference TRBV2 and TRBJ1-2, reads EPEVTQTPSHQVTQMGQEVILRCVPISNHLYFYWYRQILGQKVEFLVSFYNNEISEKSEIFDDQFSVERPDGSNFTLKIRSTKLEDSAMYFCASSATGAGYTFGSGTRLTVV.

The chain couples TRBV24-1 to TRBJ2-2, with D perhaps TRBD2 (6 bases). The V gene lost 12 bases and the J gene lost 6 bases, with 16 bases spanning the gap. This CDR3 is built from 13 residues. Germline values: CDR1 KGHDR, CDR2 SFDVKD. CDR3 bases: TGTGCCGCCGGATTGGGAGGAGCCGGGGAGCTGTTTTTT. Protein sequence: CAAGLGGAGELFF.